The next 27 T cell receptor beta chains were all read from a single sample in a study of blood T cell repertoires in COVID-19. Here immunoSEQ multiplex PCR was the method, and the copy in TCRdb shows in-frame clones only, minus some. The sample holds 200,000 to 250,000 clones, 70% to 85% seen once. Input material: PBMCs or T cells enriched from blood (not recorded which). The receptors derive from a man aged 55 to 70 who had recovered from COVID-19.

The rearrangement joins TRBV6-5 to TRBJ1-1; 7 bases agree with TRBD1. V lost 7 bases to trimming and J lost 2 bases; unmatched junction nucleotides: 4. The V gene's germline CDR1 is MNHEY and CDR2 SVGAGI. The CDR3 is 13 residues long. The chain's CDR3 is CASTRTGNTEAFF. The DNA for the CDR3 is TGTGCCAGCACAAGGACAGGCAACACTGAAGCTTTCTTT.

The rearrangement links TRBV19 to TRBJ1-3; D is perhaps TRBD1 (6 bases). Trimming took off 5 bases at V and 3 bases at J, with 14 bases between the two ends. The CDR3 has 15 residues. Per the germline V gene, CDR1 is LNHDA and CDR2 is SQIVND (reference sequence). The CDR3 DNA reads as TGTGCCAGTAGTGTTAACGGACAGTTTGGAAACACCATATATTTT. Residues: CASSVNGQFGNTIYF. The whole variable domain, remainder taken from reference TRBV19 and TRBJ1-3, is DGGITQSPKYLFRKEGQNVTLSCEQNLNHDAMYWYRQDPGQGLRLIYYSQIVNDFQKGDIAEGYSVSREKKESFPLTVTSAQKNPTAFYLCASSVNGQFGNTIYFGEGSWLTVV.

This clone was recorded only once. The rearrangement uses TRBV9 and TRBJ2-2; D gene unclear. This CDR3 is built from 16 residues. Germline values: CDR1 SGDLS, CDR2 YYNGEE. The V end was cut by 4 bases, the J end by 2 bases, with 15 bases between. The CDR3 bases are TGTGCCAGCAGCATAGAGCTACCAATAAACACCGGGGAGCTGTTTTTT. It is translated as CASSIELPINTGELFF.

CDR3 loop: CASSQQGNYGYTF. The CDR3 nucleotides read TGTGCCAGTAGTCAACAGGGGAACTATGGCTACACCTTC. The chain couples TRBV19 to TRBJ1-2, with 7 bases lining up with TRBD1. Germline values: CDR1 LNHDA, CDR2 SQIVND (reference sequence). The CDR3 covers 13 residues. J was trimmed by 2 bases and V by 5 bases; bases with no gene match: 2.

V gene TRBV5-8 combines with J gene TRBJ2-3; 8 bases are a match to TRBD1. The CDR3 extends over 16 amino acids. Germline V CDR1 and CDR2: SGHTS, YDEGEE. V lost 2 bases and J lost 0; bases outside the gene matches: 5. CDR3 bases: TGTGCCAGCAGCTTATGGACAGGGCCCAGCACAGATACGCAGTATTTT. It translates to CASSLWTGPSTDTQYF.

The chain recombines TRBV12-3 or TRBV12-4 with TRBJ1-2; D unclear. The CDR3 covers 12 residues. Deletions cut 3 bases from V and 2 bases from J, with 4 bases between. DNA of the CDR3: TGTGCCAGCAGTTTCAGGAACTATGGCTACACCTTC. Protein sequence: CASSFRNYGYTF.

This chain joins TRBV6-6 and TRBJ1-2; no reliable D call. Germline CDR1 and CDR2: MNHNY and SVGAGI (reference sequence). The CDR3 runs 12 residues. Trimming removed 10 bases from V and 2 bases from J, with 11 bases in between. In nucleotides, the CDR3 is TGTGCCACCAGCCCCGGGAACTATGGCTACACCTTC. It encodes CATSPGNYGYTF.

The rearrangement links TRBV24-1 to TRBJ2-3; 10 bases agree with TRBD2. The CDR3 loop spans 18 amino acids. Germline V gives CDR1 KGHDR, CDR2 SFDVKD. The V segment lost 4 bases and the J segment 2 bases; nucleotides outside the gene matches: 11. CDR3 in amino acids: CATSDIGSSGGYTDTQYF. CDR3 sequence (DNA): TGTGCCACCAGTGACATAGGTAGTAGCGGGGGGTACACAGATACGCAGTATTTT.

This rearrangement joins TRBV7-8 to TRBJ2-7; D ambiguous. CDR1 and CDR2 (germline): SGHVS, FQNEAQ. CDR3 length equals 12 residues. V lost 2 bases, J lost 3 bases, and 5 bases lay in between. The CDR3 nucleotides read TGTGCCAGCAGCTTATCAGACTACGAGCAGTACTTC. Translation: CASSLSDYEQYF.

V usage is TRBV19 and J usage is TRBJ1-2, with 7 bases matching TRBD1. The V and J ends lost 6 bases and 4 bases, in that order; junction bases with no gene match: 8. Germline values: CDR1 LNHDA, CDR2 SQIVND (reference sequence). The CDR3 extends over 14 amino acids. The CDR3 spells CASRPGQDGYGYTF. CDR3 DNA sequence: TGTGCCAGTAGACCTGGACAGGATGGCTATGGCTACACCTTC.

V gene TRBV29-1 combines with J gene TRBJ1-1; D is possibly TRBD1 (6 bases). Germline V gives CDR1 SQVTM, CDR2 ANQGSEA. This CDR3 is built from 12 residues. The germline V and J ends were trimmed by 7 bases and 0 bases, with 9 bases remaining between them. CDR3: CSGDRLNTEAFF. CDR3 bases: TGCAGCGGCGACAGGTTGAACACTGAAGCTTTCTTT.

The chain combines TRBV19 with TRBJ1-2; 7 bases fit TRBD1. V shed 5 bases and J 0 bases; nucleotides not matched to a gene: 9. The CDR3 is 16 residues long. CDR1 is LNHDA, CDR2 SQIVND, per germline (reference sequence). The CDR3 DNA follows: TGTGCCAGTAGTTCCCAAAACAGGGGACCTAACTATGGCTACACCTTC. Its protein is CASSSQNRGPNYGYTF.

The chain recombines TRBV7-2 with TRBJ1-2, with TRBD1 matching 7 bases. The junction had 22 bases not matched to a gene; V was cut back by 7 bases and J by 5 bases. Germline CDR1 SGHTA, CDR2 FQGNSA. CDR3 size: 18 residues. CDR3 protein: CASTPRSWRGPNLYGYTF. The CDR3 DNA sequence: TGTGCCAGCACACCGAGGAGTTGGAGGGGGCCCAACTTGTATGGCTACACCTTC.

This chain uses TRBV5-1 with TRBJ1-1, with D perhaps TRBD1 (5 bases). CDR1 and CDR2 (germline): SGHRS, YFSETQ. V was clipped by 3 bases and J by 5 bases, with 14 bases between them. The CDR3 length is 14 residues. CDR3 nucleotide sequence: TGCGCCAGCAGCTCGGGGGACCCGGGGACTGAAGCTTTCTTT. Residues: CASSSGDPGTEAFF.

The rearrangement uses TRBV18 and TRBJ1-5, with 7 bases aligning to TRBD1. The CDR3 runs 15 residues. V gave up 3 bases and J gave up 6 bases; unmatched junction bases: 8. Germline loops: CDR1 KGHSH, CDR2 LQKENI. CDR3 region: CASSPGQGVGQPQHF. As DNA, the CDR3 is TGTGCCAGCTCACCGGGTCAGGGGGTCGGTCAGCCCCAGCATTTT. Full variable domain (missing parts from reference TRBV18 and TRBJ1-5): NAGVMQNPRHLVRRRGQEARLRCSPMKGHSHVYWYRQLPEEGLKFMVYLQKENIIDESGMPKERFSAEFPKEGPSILRIQQVVRGDSAAYFCASSPGQGVGQPQHFGDGTRLSIL.

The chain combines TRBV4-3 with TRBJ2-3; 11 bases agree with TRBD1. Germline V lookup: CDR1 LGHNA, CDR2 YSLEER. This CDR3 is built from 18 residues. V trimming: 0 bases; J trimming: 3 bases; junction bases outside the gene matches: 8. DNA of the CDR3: TGCGCCAGCAGCCAAGATTGGGACAGGGGGGCTGGGACAGATACGCAGTATTTT. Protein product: CASSQDWDRGAGTDTQYF.

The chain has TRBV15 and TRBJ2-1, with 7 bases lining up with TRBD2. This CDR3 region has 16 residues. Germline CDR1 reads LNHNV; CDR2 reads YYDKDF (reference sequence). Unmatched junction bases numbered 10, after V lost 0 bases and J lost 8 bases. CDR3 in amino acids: CATSREQASGFDEQFF. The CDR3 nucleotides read TGTGCCACCAGCAGAGAGCAGGCTAGCGGTTTCGATGAGCAGTTCTTC.

CDR3 nucleotides: TGTGCCAGTGCGGGACAGGGCGGCAATCAGCCCCAGCATTTT. It codes for CASAGQGGNQPQHF. V is TRBV19 and J is TRBJ1-5, with TRBD1 identical over 9 bases. CDR3 length: 14 residues. The germline gives CDR1 LNHDA, CDR2 SQIVND (reference sequence). Losses at the gene ends were 8 bases for V and 2 bases for J; bases not matched to a gene: 4. Looking up the rest from reference TRBV19 and TRBJ1-5 gives the full variable domain: DGGITQSPKYLFRKEGQNVTLSCEQNLNHDAMYWYRQDPGQGLRLIYYSQIVNDFQKGDIAEGYSVSREKKESFPLTVTSAQKNPTAFYLCASAGQGGNQPQHFGDGTRLSIL.

CDR3 sequence (DNA): TGTGCCAGCAGCCTAGCGGGGGGCCCGTGGAATGAGCAGTTCTTC. This translates into CASSLAGGPWNEQFF. The gene calls are TRBV27 and TRBJ2-1, with 11 bases matching TRBD2. Germline trimming cut 6 bases from V and 7 bases from J; bases unmatched to any gene: 8. Germline V lookup: CDR1 MNHEY, CDR2 SMNVEV (reference sequence). The CDR3 loop spans 15 amino acids.

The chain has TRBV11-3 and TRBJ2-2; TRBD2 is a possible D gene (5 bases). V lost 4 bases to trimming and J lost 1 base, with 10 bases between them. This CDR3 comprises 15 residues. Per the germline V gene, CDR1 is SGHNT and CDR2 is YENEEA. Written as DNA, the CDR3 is TGTGCCAGCAGCTCCGAGGGCGGGAACACCGGGGAGCTGTTTTTT. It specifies CASSSEGGNTGELFF.

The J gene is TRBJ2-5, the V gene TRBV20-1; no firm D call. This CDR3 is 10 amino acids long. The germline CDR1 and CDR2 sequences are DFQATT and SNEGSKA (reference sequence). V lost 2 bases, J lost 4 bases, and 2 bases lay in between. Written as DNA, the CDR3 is TGCAGTGCTAGACGAGAGACCCAGTACTTC. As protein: CSARRETQYF.

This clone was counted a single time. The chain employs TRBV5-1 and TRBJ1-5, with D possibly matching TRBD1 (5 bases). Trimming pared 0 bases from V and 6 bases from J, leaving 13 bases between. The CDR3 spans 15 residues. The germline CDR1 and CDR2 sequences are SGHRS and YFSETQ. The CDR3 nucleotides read TGCGCCAGCAGCTTGGAAGGAGGGGCGAGTCAGCCCCAGCATTTT. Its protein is CASSLEGGASQPQHF.

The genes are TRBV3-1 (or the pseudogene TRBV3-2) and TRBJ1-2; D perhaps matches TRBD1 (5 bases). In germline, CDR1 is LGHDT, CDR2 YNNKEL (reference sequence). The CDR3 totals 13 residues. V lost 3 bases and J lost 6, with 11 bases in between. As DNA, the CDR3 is TGTGCCAGCAGCCACGGCGGGGGGAATGGCTACACCTTC. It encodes CASSHGGGNGYTF.

The chain's CDR3 is CASRPSGQDGYTF. CDR3 DNA: TGTGCCAGCAGGCCGTCTGGACAAGATGGCTACACCTTC. V is TRBV2 and J is TRBJ1-2; weak D call: TRBD1 (5 bases). Germline assignment: CDR1 SNHLY and CDR2 FYNNEI. The CDR3 is made up of 13 amino acids. V was cut by 6 bases and J by 6 bases, with 14 bases left in between.

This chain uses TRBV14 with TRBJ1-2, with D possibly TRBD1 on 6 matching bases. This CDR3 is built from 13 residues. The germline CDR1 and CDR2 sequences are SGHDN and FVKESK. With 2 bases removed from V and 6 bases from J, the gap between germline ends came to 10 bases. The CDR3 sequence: CASSQQYRDGYTF. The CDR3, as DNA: TGTGCCAGCAGCCAACAGTACAGGGATGGCTACACCTTC.

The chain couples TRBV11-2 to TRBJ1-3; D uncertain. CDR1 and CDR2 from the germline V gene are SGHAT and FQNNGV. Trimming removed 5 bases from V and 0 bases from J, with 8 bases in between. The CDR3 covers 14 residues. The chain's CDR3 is CASSNPSSGNTIYF. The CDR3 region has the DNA TGTGCCAGCAGCAATCCCTCCTCTGGAAACACCATATATTTT.

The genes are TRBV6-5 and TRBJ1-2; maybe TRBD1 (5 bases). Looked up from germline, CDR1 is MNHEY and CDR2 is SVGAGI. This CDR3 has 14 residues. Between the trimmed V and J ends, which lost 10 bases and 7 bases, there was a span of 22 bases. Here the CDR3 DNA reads TGTGCCACCCGAACGACGGACAAGCCATCTGGCTACACCTTC. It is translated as CATRTTDKPSGYTF.